This T cell receptor beta chain was sequenced for a study of blood T cell repertoires in COVID-19. Across the whole study: Samples taken during acute and convalescent COVID-19 were collected in the United States, Italy and Spain. T cells, B-cell-depleted T cells, or PBMCs provided the cDNA or gDNA that served as material.

Per the original methods: Reference gene primer amplification in the assay estimated nucleated cell counts. TCRdb keeps only in-frame clones here, not all; method: immunoSEQ multiplex PCR. V and J calls and clone size are as listed in that table; D and trimming were resolved from the DNA. The repertoire holds about 180,000 clones, about 85% seen once, with approximately 18% in the top ten. Patients at the Seattle site were enrolled during active infection and followed longitudinally. The TCR was taken from a person between 70 and 80 years old with COVID-19, enrolled during active disease. The specimen was peripheral blood.

The CDR3 region has the DNA TGTGCCAGCTCCCGACCGCGGGGGGCCATCTCCTACAATGAGCAGTTCTTC. Its protein product is CASSRPRGAISYNEQFF. The V gene is TRBV2, the J gene TRBJ2-1; 8 bases are shared with TRBD2. Germline V gene sequence: CDR1 SNHLY, CDR2 FYNNEI. CDR3 length: 17 amino acids. V was pared by 8 bases and J by 0 bases, with 12 bases of the junction left unmatched.